This T cell receptor beta chain is drawn from a study of blood T cell repertoires in COVID-19. Study as a whole: The analysed material was cDNA or gDNA that came from T cells, B-cell-depleted T cells, or PBMCs.

In germline, CDR1 is SGHDN, CDR2 FVKESK. The CDR3 contains 16 residues. V lost 4 bases, J lost 5 bases, and 12 bases stayed unmatched. Source study methods: Amplification with reference gene primers provided the estimates of nucleated cell counts. TCRdb keeps only in-frame clones here, not all; method: immunoSEQ multiplex PCR. The D gene and trimming were derived from the DNA, and the V and J assignments and clone size from that table. The sample shows approximately 330,000 clones, roughly 87% of them seen only once. This receptor was obtained from a man aged 30 to 39 with COVID-19, enrolled during active disease. The material sequenced was peripheral blood. J is TRBJ1-1 and V is TRBV14; 8 bases align to TRBD1. CDR3 region: CASSLRTGLRGTEAFF. The CDR3 bases are TGTGCCAGCAGCCTTCGGACAGGGCTGAGGGGAACTGAAGCTTTCTTT.